This entry features one T cell receptor (beta chain) sequence. Its antigen specificity is not known. Per-nucleotide qualities are absent, and no much larger clonotype sits a single base away. This sample is drawn from a study of cytomegalovirus exposure and HLA in healthy donors (dated by TCRdb to the late 2010s). Turning to the overall study: An earlier analysis of approximately 640 of the donors reported 250 to 300 Gb of sequence data and roughly 110 million unique TCR beta sequences from about 200 million T cells. Among about 390 genotyped donors of the cohort, an average of approximately 240,000 unique TCR beta nucleotide sequences were sequenced per donor, about a sixth of them non-productive. Using immunosequencing, the study profiled T cell repertoires from 666 subjects and related those repertoires to cytomegalovirus serostatus. A separate validation cohort of approximately 120 different subjects was used in addition to the roughly 700-subject first cohort. All discovery cohort repertoires had been generated on a single sequencing platform. Genome-wide SNP genotypes for about three fifths of the 666 donors were used in a later genetic analysis, which treated that subset as a discovery cohort. Rather than using new phenotypic data, the later analysis identified candidate immune exposures from TCR beta sequences and from how often those sequences occurred across donors. Of the 300 to 500 genotyped donors, more than 75% were placed in the genetic ancestry cluster associated with self-reported Caucasian donors. Several DR-DQ haplotypes were treated as single units for association and clustering because of strong linkage in the cohort. The number of donors typed differed by locus, with 629-630 for A, B, C, DRB1 and DQB1, around 560 for DQA1, approximately 570 for DPA1, and under 490 for DPB1. In an earlier analysis of 587 of the donors, high-throughput TCR beta sequencing was used to judge whether each TCR beta V gene segment behaved as functional or pseudogenic. To predict cytomegalovirus infection status, the study combined high-throughput TCR immunosequencing, statistical association of individual TCRs with disease status, and machine learning. Both class I and class II loci were covered by HLA typing, at four-digit resolution. In a later analysis, previously published TCR beta repertoires from 666 donors were re-analyzed and high-resolution HLA genotyping was added so that TCR occurrence patterns could be studied. The aim of the study was to test whether cataloging public T cell receptors could identify signatures of past pathogen exposure. Donor age, sex, ethnicity and CMV serostatus were collected together with the repertoire data. An early release covering just under 650 HLA-typed donors comprised 300 to 350 gigabases of sequencing data and tens of millions of unique TCR sequences. What the research found in general, with its limitations: In a later analysis, over 15,000 TCR beta sequences were associated with specific HLA alleles at a false discovery rate of 0.05. Strong co-occurrence of HLA alleles, especially DR and DQ, made assigning TCR associations to individual alleles difficult. Only TCR beta chains were sequenced in this cohort, and the absence of alpha or paired-chain data limited detectable features. According to a later analysis, parvovirus B19, influenza, CMV and Epstein-Barr virus appeared linked to several top co-occurrence clusters. Because counts were too low, about 18 rarely observed V segments, including chromosome 9 orphons, were excluded from the earlier analysis of fewer than 650 of the donors. Compared with the approximately 720-donor mean, donors in an Asian-associated ancestry cluster had fewer N-insertions in productive TCRs, according to a later genetic analysis. An association between a missense DCLRE1C variant and V-gene and J-gene trimming of TCR beta chains was found in a later genetic analysis and replicated in an independent cohort. Immune exposure information for the cohort was limited to CMV serostatus. Some IMGT-functional V segments, including TRBV6-2 and TRBV6-3, could not be told apart with the 87-base-pair reads, so those segments were excluded. It was suggested by the authors that the approach could potentially be generalized to other disease states and immunological phenotypes. A cluster of highly shared sequence variants was judged likely to represent a technical artifact of the sequencing pipeline. Across donors, most TCR sequences were observed very rarely, whereas some public TCRs were present in many individuals. Because HLA typing was missing for some donors at each locus, association tests included only the typed subset. Compared with equally common non-associated chains, HLA-associated TCR beta chains in a later analysis were more clonally expanded and had lower generation probabilities. In a later analysis, the rate of TCR association differed among HLA loci, with DRB1 alleles having the most associated TCRs and HLA-C alleles having the fewest. Broadly in line with IMGT annotations, most TCR beta V segments showed up in productive rearrangements about 87% or about 30% of the time in an earlier analysis of around 550 of the donors. The study gave a list of 150 to 200 TCR beta chains associated with cytomegalovirus. The classifier was reported to diagnose cytomegalovirus status with high specificity and sensitivity in both the original and validation cohorts. A further reported finding was that TCR beta sequences accurately predicted the HLA-A and HLA-B alleles for most subjects in the first cohort. The presence/absence analyses assumed that sequencing depth was roughly uniform across donors, and that assumption may not be true. In vitro tests confirmed that a few of the cytomegalovirus-associated TCR beta chains recognize cytomegalovirus antigens. A later analysis found that most CMV-associated TCR beta chains appeared HLA-restricted, with HLA associations seemingly driven largely by CMV exposure. Linkage disequilibrium might explain the correlated functional status among segregating V segments, but an unknown experimental factor could not be ruled out.

The cohort comprised some 680 healthy bone marrow donors. Cohort members were all nominally healthy when sampled, although unrecorded immune exposures were likely present. The donor tested CMV seropositive and was one of the 289 seropositive cohort members. Each donor provided a peripheral blood sample, and peripheral blood mononuclear cells were used for TCR beta sequencing. The Qiagen DNeasy Blood Extraction Kit was used to extract genomic DNA from the blood cell samples. V is pruned by 5 bases and J by 2 bases, leaving 17 bases of the junction without a gene match. CDR1 PRHDT and CDR2 FYEKMQ were looked up in the germline V gene (reference sequence). Its CDR3 holds 19 amino acids, cysteine through phenylalanine. The CDR3 DNA has 57 bases and is translated from base 1. The library was built by means of the immunoSEQ multiplex PCR assay. The multiplex PCR relied on a mix of 60 forward primers for TCR Vbeta segments and 13 reverse primers for TCR Jbeta segments. The CDR3 region of rearranged TCR beta genes was amplified from genomic DNA by a multiplex PCR assay. Amplified TCR beta libraries were sequenced as 87-base-pair reads on the Illumina HiSeq System. In the source study's methods: In a later analysis, tens of millions of unique TCR beta chains were counted across the approximately 670 repertoires, and about 9.9 million of these chains were shared by at least two donors. Raw reads were error-corrected and collapsed into unique sequences with a nearest-neighbor algorithm that merged closely related sequences to remove PCR and sequencing errors. Alignment of CDR3 sequences to IMGT reference sequences was used to assign V, D and J gene segments. Each retained sequence needed at least a six-nucleotide match to both a V gene segment and a J gene segment. Rearrangements were classified as productive when the CDR3 lacked stop codons and remained in frame with V and J, and all other rearrangements were classified as non-productive. Following IMGT convention, CDR3 was defined as the stretch from the second conserved V-encoded cysteine up to the conserved J-encoded phenylalanine. Sequences without an unambiguous match to a single V gene segment were excluded from the earlier analysis of approximately 600 of the donors. In an earlier analysis of approximately 550 of the donors, V segments were called functional above 56.7% productive rearrangements and were called segregating when the between-donor standard deviation exceeded 5%. A statistical classification framework was built to diagnose cytomegalovirus status from the catalog of TCR beta chain sequences. In a later analysis, V and J genes were assigned by comparing TCR nucleotide sequences against IMGT/GENE-DB human TR gene sequences. The TCRdist pipeline was used in a later analysis to assign CDR3 sequences and most-parsimonious VDJ recombination scenarios. In a later analysis, every TCR beta chain was defined by the combination of its CDR3 amino acid sequence and its V-gene family, and reads without a unique V-gene family were dropped. A later analysis removed several hundred highly shared, low-generation-probability nucleotide sequences to deal with suspected cross-contamination and a sequencing artifact. For each public chain, a later analysis derived a clonal expansion index from normalized ranks of inferred template counts within each repertoire. In a later analysis, generation probabilities were computed with a VDJ recombination model fitted to out-of-frame rearrangements, and the resulting probabilities were checked against IGoR. In a later analysis, TCR-TCR, TCR-HLA and TCR-CMV co-occurrence was scored with hypergeometric tests, and a repertoire-size bias correction was applied to TCR pairs. A later analysis estimated false discovery rates by permuting HLA or CMV assignments 20 times. In a later analysis, co-occurring TCRs were grouped using DBSCAN, and TCRdist sequence similarity was added for clustering within HLA-allele-positive subsets. Co-occurrence clustering excluded repertoires with fewer than 30,000 or more than 120,000 public chains, plus five with anomalous nucleotide sharing. TCRdb provides this immuneACCESS table in a form limited to in-frame rearrangements. Some clones are lacking; in checked studies, under half of them reflect an unresolved V gene, and why the rest are absent is not known. That table gives V, J and clone size, and the DNA gave D and trimming. In this sample the table shows under 200,000 clones, around 79% of which occur a single time. More than 13% of the sample goes to the ten largest clones.

Material for sequencing was PBMCs. The receptor chain draws on TRBV13 and TRBJ1-4; TRBD1 matches 7 bases in the middle. The TCR sequence derives from a man over 45 in good health and CMV-seropositive. The CDR3: CASSLRENRGFATNEKLFF. DNA sequence: TGTGCCAGCAGCCTACGAGAGAACAGGGGCTTCGCCACTAATGAAAAACTGTTTTTT.